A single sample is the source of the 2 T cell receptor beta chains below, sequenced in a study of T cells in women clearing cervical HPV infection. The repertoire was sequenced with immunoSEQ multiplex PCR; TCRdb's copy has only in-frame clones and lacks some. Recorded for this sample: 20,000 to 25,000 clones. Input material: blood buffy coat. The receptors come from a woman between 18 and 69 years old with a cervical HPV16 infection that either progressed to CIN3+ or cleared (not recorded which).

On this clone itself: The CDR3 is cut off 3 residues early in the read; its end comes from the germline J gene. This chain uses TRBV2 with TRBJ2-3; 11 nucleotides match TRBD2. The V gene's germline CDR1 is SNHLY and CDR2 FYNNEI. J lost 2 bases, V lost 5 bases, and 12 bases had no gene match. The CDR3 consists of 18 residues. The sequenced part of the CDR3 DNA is TGTGCCAGCAGTAGACCTACAGGGACTAGCGGTATCACAGATACG. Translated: CASSRPTGTSGITDT. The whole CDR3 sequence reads CASSRPTGTSGITDTQYF.

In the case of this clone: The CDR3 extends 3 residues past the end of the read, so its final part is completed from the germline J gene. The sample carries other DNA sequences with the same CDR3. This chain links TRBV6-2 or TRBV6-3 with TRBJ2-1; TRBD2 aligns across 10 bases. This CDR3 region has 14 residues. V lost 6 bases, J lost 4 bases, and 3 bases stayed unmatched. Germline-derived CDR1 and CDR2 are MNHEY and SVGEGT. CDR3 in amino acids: CASRGLARYNEQFF. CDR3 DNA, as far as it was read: TGTGCCAGCAGGGGACTAGCGCGTTACAATGAG.